The 19 T cell receptor beta chains reported below all come from one sample, sequenced in a study of blood T cell repertoires in COVID-19 (dated by TCRdb to about 2020). To prepare the library, the immunoSEQ multiplex PCR assay was applied. TCRdb mirrors the immuneACCESS table, restricted to in-frame sequences. Some clones are absent from its copies; in checked studies, under half trace to an unresolved V gene, and the reason for the others is unknown. The sample data list roughly 180,000 clones, and more than 80% of these were observed just once. 6% to 6.5% of the sample comes from the top ten. Sequenced input: PBMCs or T cells enriched from blood (not recorded which). These TCRs come from a man aged 35 to 55 who had recovered from COVID-19.

The rearrangement links TRBV12-5 to TRBJ1-6; a weak D match, TRBD1 (5 bases). The CDR3 has 13 residues. Germline loops: CDR1 LGHNT, CDR2 FRNRAP. V lost 6 bases to trimming and J lost 6 bases, with 9 bases between them. CDR3 DNA: TGTGCTAGTGGCCTGGACACTAATTCACCCCTCCACTTT. It is translated as CASGLDTNSPLHF.

J is TRBJ1-1 and V is TRBV28; possibly TRBD1 for D (6 bases). The CDR3 covers 12 residues. CDR1 is MDHEN and CDR2 is SYDVKM in the germline V gene. Trimming took off 3 bases at V and 7 bases at J, with 9 bases between the two ends. This CDR3 is CASSFYRDEAFF. CDR3 bases: TGTGCCAGCAGTTTCTACAGGGATGAAGCTTTCTTT. Filled out from reference TRBV28 and TRBJ1-1, the complete variable domain reads DVKVTQSSRYLVKRTGEKVFLECVQDMDHENMFWYRQDPGLGLRLIYFSYDVKMKEKGDIPEGYSVSREKKERFSLILESASTNQTSMYLCASSFYRDEAFFGQGTRLTVV.

V usage is TRBV29-1 and J usage is TRBJ2-2; D remains ambiguous. The CDR3 extends over 13 amino acids. Germline V gene lookup returns CDR1 SQVTM and CDR2 ANQGSEA. The V end lost 4 bases, the J end lost 4 bases, and 10 bases lay between the germline ends. CDR3: CSVGQFSTGELFF. The CDR3 DNA reads TGCAGCGTTGGCCAGTTTTCCACCGGGGAGCTGTTTTTT.

The chain carries TRBV11-2 and TRBJ1-2; 10 nucleotides line up with TRBD1. The CDR3 sequence is 14 residues long. The V segment lost 5 bases and the J segment 6 bases; nucleotides outside the gene matches: 6. The V gene's germline CDR1 is SGHAT and CDR2 FQNNGV. The CDR3 here is CASSPTGGLNGYTF. The DNA for the CDR3 is TGTGCCAGCAGCCCGACAGGGGGCTTAAATGGCTACACCTTC.

The V gene is TRBV9, the J gene TRBJ1-2; 10 bases line up with TRBD1. CDR1 is SGDLS, CDR2 YYNGEE, per germline. This CDR3 has 18 amino acids. V lost 3 bases, J lost 0 bases, and 11 bases stayed unmatched. CDR3 amino acids: CASSGQGALPKANYGYTF. The CDR3 nucleotides are TGTGCCAGCAGCGGACAGGGGGCGCTACCCAAAGCTAACTATGGCTACACCTTC. The full variable domain, its missing parts supplied by reference TRBV9 and TRBJ1-2, is DSGVTQTPKHLITATGQRVTLRCSPRSGDLSVYWYQQSLDQGLQFLIQYYNGEERAKGNILERFSAQQFPDLHSELNLSSLELGDSALYFCASSGQGALPKANYGYTFGSGTRLTVV.

The V and J genes are TRBV19 and TRBJ1-5; D might be TRBD1 (6 bases). V shed 6 bases and J shed 7 bases, with 16 bases lying between them. The length of the CDR3 is 14 residues. Germline V gene data show CDR1 as LNHDA and CDR2 as SQIVND (reference sequence). The CDR3 is CASSKGEARQPQHF. DNA of the CDR3: TGTGCCAGTAGCAAGGGGGAAGCGCGGCAGCCCCAGCATTTT.

This chain links TRBV29-1 with TRBJ1-2, with a possible D match to TRBD1 (6 bases). Germline V CDR1 and CDR2: SQVTM, ANQGSEA. The CDR3 spans 11 residues. The V gene lost 4 bases and the J gene lost 10 bases, with 13 bases spanning the gap. CDR3 amino acids: CSVGQGKVYTF. The CDR3 DNA reads TGCAGCGTTGGTCAGGGGAAGGTCTACACCTTC.

This chain connects TRBV6-6 to TRBJ2-5; 8 bases match TRBD2. This CDR3 region has 14 residues. V shed 7 bases and J 2 bases; nucleotides not matched to a gene: 6. Per germline, CDR1 MNHNY and CDR2 SVGAGI (reference sequence). CDR3: CASTGGVRQETQYF. The CDR3 DNA sequence: TGTGCCAGCACGGGGGGGGTACGGCAAGAGACCCAGTACTTC.

The chain carries TRBV9 and TRBJ2-5, with 9 positions matching TRBD2. The germline CDR1 and CDR2 sequences are SGDLS and YYNGEE. The CDR3 runs to 14 residues. V shed 3 bases and J 4 bases; nucleotides not matched to a gene: 4. The chain's CDR3 is CASSASGRLETQYF. Here the CDR3 DNA reads TGTGCCAGCAGCGCAAGCGGGAGGCTAGAGACCCAGTACTTC.

This chain joins TRBV24-1 and TRBJ2-2; 9 bases map to TRBD2. CDR1 KGHDR and CDR2 SFDVKD come from the germline V gene. The CDR3 is 16 residues long. V lost 7 bases, J lost 2 bases, and 7 bases stayed unmatched. The CDR3 loop reads CATSTSGPSNTGELFF. As DNA, the CDR3 is TGTGCCACCAGCACTAGCGGGCCCTCCAACACCGGGGAGCTGTTTTTT.

The rearrangement joins TRBV5-1 to TRBJ2-1, with D perhaps TRBD1 (6 bases). The CDR3 spans 16 residues. The germline gives CDR1 SGHRS, CDR2 YFSETQ. Trimming took off 4 bases at V and 0 bases at J, with 14 bases between the two ends. This CDR3 is CASSPRTASSYNEQFF. In nucleotides, the CDR3 is TGCGCCAGCAGCCCGAGGACAGCGAGCTCCTACAATGAGCAGTTCTTC.

The chain uses TRBV20-1 and TRBJ2-7; unclear D gene. Per germline, CDR1 DFQATT and CDR2 SNEGSKA (reference sequence). This CDR3 comprises 11 residues. V lost 5 bases and J lost 6, with 11 bases in between. The CDR3 region is CSASSPGEQYF. CDR3 sequence (DNA): TGCAGTGCTTCATCCCCGGGCGAGCAGTACTTC.

The J gene is TRBJ1-1, the V gene TRBV6-2 or TRBV6-3; no reliable D call. Germline CDR1 MNHEY, CDR2 SVGEGT. The CDR3 runs to 12 residues. Between the trimmed V and J ends, which lost 6 bases and 10 bases, there was a span of 15 bases. The CDR3 reads CASSPRETRAFF. DNA of the CDR3: TGTGCCAGCAGCCCAAGGGAGACTAGAGCTTTCTTT.

The chain has TRBV5-1 and TRBJ2-7; 11 positions agree with TRBD2. V lost 4 bases and J lost 6; bases outside the gene matches: 15. CDR3 length: 17 amino acids. Germline CDR1 reads SGHRS; CDR2 reads YFSETQ. CDR3 amino acids: CASSLRDLTSGSREQYF. In DNA, the CDR3 is TGCGCCAGCAGCCTCAGGGATCTCACTAGCGGGAGTCGCGAGCAGTACTTC. The full variable domain, its missing parts supplied by reference TRBV5-1 and TRBJ2-7, is KAGVTQTPRYLIKTRGQQVTLSCSPISGHRSVSWYQQTPGQGLQFLFEYFSETQRNKGNFPGRFSGRQFSNSRSEMNVSTLELGDSALYLCASSLRDLTSGSREQYFGPGTRLTVT.

The chain has TRBV3-1 (or the pseudogene TRBV3-2) and TRBJ2-1, with a weak D call TRBD2 (6 bases). The CDR3 covers 16 residues. The germline V and J ends were trimmed by 0 bases and 2 bases, with 11 bases remaining between them. CDR1 and CDR2 (germline): LGHDT, YNNKEL (reference sequence). The CDR3 bases are TGTGCCAGCAGCCAAGAAGGGACTCAAGCCTACAATGAGCAGTTCTTC. This sequence encodes CASSQEGTQAYNEQFF.

This clone was observed once. This rearrangement joins TRBV4-1 to TRBJ1-5; the D is unclear. This CDR3 has 16 amino acids. V was cut by 0 bases and J by 3 bases, with 12 bases left in between. Germline-derived CDR1 and CDR2 are MGHRA and YSYEKL. The CDR3 is CASSQDRQTNNQPQHF. Here the CDR3 DNA reads TGCGCCAGCAGCCAAGACCGGCAGACAAACAATCAGCCCCAGCATTTT.

This chain joins TRBV11-2 and TRBJ1-3, with unresolved D. V was trimmed by 2 bases and J by 6 bases, leaving 11 bases between them. The V gene's germline CDR1 is SGHAT and CDR2 FQNNGV. This CDR3 is 14 amino acids long. Written as DNA, the CDR3 is TGTGCCAGCAGCTTACAGGTCTCCAAAAACACCATATATTTT. Its protein product is CASSLQVSKNTIYF.

Many counts were recorded for this clone. The gene calls are TRBV19 and TRBJ1-2; D not certain. Trimming cost V 3 bases and J 7 bases, with 21 bases left between them. Germline values: CDR1 LNHDA, CDR2 SQIVND (reference sequence). The CDR3 has 16 amino acids. The CDR3 bases are TGTGCCAGTAGTATTCGGGAATCGGCGCGAGAGACTGGCTACACCTTC. Protein product: CASSIRESARETGYTF.

This clone occurred a few times. The V and J genes are TRBV11-3 and TRBJ1-2, with 7 bases lining up with TRBD1. This CDR3 comprises 12 residues. Looked up from germline, CDR1 is SGHNT and CDR2 is YENEEA. V shed 1 base, J shed 11 bases, and the junction held 4 bases outside the gene matches. The chain's CDR3 is CASSLATGMYTF. CDR3 sequence (DNA): TGTGCCAGCAGCTTAGCGACAGGGATGTACACCTTC. The full variable domain, rest sourced from reference TRBV11-3 and TRBJ1-2, is EAGVVQSPRYKIIEKKQPVAFWCNPISGHNTLYWYLQNLGQGPELLIRYENEEAVDDSQLPKDRFSAERLKGVDSTLKIQPAELGDSAVYLCASSLATGMYTFGSGTRLTVV.